The rows below give T cell receptor beta chains drawn from one sample of a study of graft-versus-host responses after intestinal transplantation. Using immunoSEQ multiplex PCR, the repertoire was profiled, and TCRdb retains in-frame clones only, with some absent. Among some 4,000 clones listed, over 55% were seen once. The material was ileum tissue, obtained 1,000 to 1,300 days after intestinal transplantation. The receptor source for this set is a human patient who received an intestinal transplant, so some T cells may come from the graft donor. The CDR3 runs from the conserved cysteine through the conserved F or W. A D gene is named only where the DNA matches it firmly. Size is omitted from some rows. Given values are once, few, many or a class for expanded clones.

>.|TRBJ2-1|.|TRBV20-1
TGCAGTGCTAGAGGAACTGAGCAGTTCTTC
CSARGTEQFF
>few|TRBJ1-2|TRBD1|TRBV2
TGTGCCAGCAGTAGAAGACAGGGTAGATATGGCTACACCTTC
CASSRRQGRYGYTF
>.|TRBJ2-2|.|TRBV5-1
TGCGCCAGCAGCATAACGGTTATGCGGCTGGGCAATTCCGGGGAGCTGTTTTTT
CASSITVMRLGNSGELFF
>few|TRBJ1-4|.|TRBV10-2
TGCGCCAGCAGTGAGTCTGAAAAACTGTTTTTT
CASSESEKLFF
>.|TRBJ2-7|.|TRBV5-4
TGTGCCAGCAGCTTGGGGGGCCAGGTAGGGTACGAGCAGTACTTC
CASSLGGQVGYEQYF
>.|TRBJ2-5|.|TRBV5-1
TGCGCCAGCAGCTTGGACGGGCGTAGGCAAGAGACCCAGTACTTC
CASSLDGRRQETQYF
>.|TRBJ2-2|.|TRBV11-3
TGTGCCAGCAGCTTAGGTAGAGGGAACACCGGGGAGCTGTTTTTT
CASSLGRGNTGELFF
>.|TRBJ1-1|.|TRBV7-6
TGTGCCAGCAGCTTATCCAGGGATGATGAAGCTTTCTTT
CASSLSRDDEAFF
>few|TRBJ1-2|TRBD1|TRBV28
TGTGCCAGCAGTTTCCTCGGGACAGAGAGCTATGGCTACACCTTC
CASSFLGTESYGYTF
>few|TRBJ1-5|TRBD1|TRBV5-8
TGTGCCAGCAGCTTTTCCCTGGCGCAGGGGGCGGTTGCCCAGCATTTT
CASSFSLAQGAVAQHF
>once|TRBJ2-5|.|TRBV7-9
TGTGCCAGCAGCCCAAGGTGGATAAGGGAGACCCAGTACTTC
CASSPRWIRETQYF
>.|TRBJ2-4|.|TRBV29-1
TGCAGCGTGCTTTACATAGACATTCAGTACTTC
CSVLYIDIQYF
>.|TRBJ1-4|.|TRBV28
TGTGCCAGCAGCTTACCCACAGAGCTGGGGGAAGAAAAACTGTTTTTT
CASSLPTELGEEKLFF
>.|TRBJ2-2|.|TRBV7-9
TGTGCCAGCAGCGTACAGGACTGGGGCGGGGAGCTGTTTTTT
CASSVQDWGGELFF
>.|TRBJ1-6|.|TRBV2
TGTGCCAGCAGGGACCCGGGACCGGACTCACCCCTCCACTTT
CASRDPGPDSPLHF
>few|TRBJ1-6|.|TRBV29-1
TGCAGCGTTAGGTGGGGGGCTAGTAATTCACCCCTCCACTTT
CSVRWGASNSPLHF